The rows below give T cell receptor beta chains drawn from one sample of a study of breast tumors, draining lymph nodes, adjacent tissues. TCRdb used MiXCR to reprocess the multiplex PCR reads, holding one entry per CDR3 protein. The sample has about 300,000 distinct CDR3 sequences; roughly 30% are singletons. What was sequenced was axillary lymph node tissue. Receptors originate from a female donor with breast cancer. Some clones in this sample may be carry-over from other donors' samples. Each CDR3 is given with its conserved first and last residue. A D gene is named only where the DNA matches it firmly. Size values are once, few and many counts, or a class for expanded clones, and some rows have none.

j_call v_call d_call clone_size cdr3_aa cdr3_nt
TRBJ1-2 TRBV25-1 . many CASKSDHSPIHYTF TGTGCCAGCAAGTCGGATCACAGCCCTATTCACTACACCTTC
TRBJ1-2 TRBV6-1 TRBD1 few CASSLQGAYTF TGTGCCAGCAGTTTACAGGGGGCTTACACCTTC
TRBJ1-3 TRBV7-3 TRBD1 . CASSYDRDGHSGNTIYF TGTGCCAGCAGCTACGACAGGGACGGGCACTCTGGAAACACCATATATTTT
TRBJ2-1 TRBV9 TRBD2 many CASSASGRAGNEQFF TGTGCCAGCAGCGCTAGCGGGAGGGCTGGGAATGAGCAGTTCTTC
TRBJ1-2 TRBV12-3/TRBV12-4 . . CASSFEVTADICGYTF TGTGCCAGCAGTTTCGAGGTAACAGCCGATATCTGTGGCTACACCTTC
TRBJ1-5 TRBV19 . many CASTRTQNQPQHF TGTGCCAGTACCAGGACGCAGAATCAGCCCCAGCATTTT
TRBJ2-7 TRBV20-1 TRBD2 many CSARPAGLVRYEQYF TGCAGTGCTAGACCCGCGGGACTAGTACGCTACGAGCAGTACTTC
TRBJ1-1 TRBV19 . few CASSIRVGSLNTEAFF TGTGCCAGTAGTATACGAGTTGGAAGCCTGAACACTGAAGCTTTCTTT
TRBJ2-1 TRBV4-1 . many CASSQGARVSYNEQFF TGCGCCAGCAGCCAAGGGGCCAGGGTCTCCTACAATGAGCAGTTCTTC
TRBJ2-1 TRBV20-1 TRBD2 many CSASGGRPYNEQFF TGCAGTGCTAGCGGGGGGAGGCCCTACAATGAGCAGTTCTTC